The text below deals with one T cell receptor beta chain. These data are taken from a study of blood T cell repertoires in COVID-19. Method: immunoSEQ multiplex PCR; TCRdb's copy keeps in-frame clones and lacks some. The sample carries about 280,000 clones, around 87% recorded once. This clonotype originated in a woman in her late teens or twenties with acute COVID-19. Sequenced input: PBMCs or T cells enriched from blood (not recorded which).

CDR3 coding DNA: TGCGCCAGCAGCTCGGCTAGCGGCTACGAGCAGTACTTC. Protein sequence: CASSSASGYEQYF. This chain connects TRBV5-1 to TRBJ2-7; TRBD2 aligns across 7 bases. Germline CDR1 SGHRS, CDR2 YFSETQ. V trimming: 3 bases; J trimming: 3 bases; junction bases outside the gene matches: 3. The CDR3 runs 13 residues. Full variable domain (missing parts from reference TRBV5-1 and TRBJ2-7): KAGVTQTPRYLIKTRGQQVTLSCSPISGHRSVSWYQQTPGQGLQFLFEYFSETQRNKGNFPGRFSGRQFSNSRSEMNVSTLELGDSALYLCASSSASGYEQYFGPGTRLTVT.